Described below is a single TCR beta chain sequence and its context. Its recognized antigen is unknown. The sample holds no much larger clone one base away, and base qualities are not on file. The data are from a study of blood T cell repertoires in COVID-19 (dated by TCRdb to 2018 to 2020). Study-level background: Samples covering the acute and convalescent phases of COVID-19 were provided by collaborators in the United States, Italy and Spain. The prospective study material was composed of cDNA or gDNA derived from T cells, B-cell-depleted T cells, or PBMCs. Subjects who had been exposed to COVID-19, were actively infected with it, or had recovered from it provided the deeply sampled blood TCRbeta repertoires that made up the dataset. A freely available public database, intended as a resource for researchers studying the immune response to SARS-CoV-2, is where the repertoires were released. Samples came from the ongoing ImmuneRACE study (first 160 participants) plus 1,254 subjects from 6 global collaborators. Nearly every sample came with metadata listing a de-identified subject ID, COVID-19 status, age in years and sex. Where available, HLA class I and class II types were taken from metadata supplied by the sample provider and were not determined by assay-based typing. The full study reports these points: The amount of clinical and demographic metadata varied by source and participant and was provided uncurated.

The collaborating institutions used their own protocols to collect whole blood in K2EDTA tubes. For TCRbeta analysis, collaborator samples were shipped as frozen whole blood, as isolated PBMCs, or as DNA extracted from either sample type. TCRbeta CDR3 regions were amplified from genomic DNA by means of the immunoSEQ Assay, a bias-controlled multiplex PCR. Regarding the original processing steps: The number of nucleated cells in each sample was estimated by amplification of reference gene primers within the assay. To quantify the absolute abundance of each unique TCRbeta CDR3 rearrangement, sequence reads were collapsed and filtered. For each sample, productive Simpson clonality was calculated as the square root of Simpson's diversity index over productive rearrangements. Not all clones reach the TCRdb copy of this immuneACCESS table, which keeps in-frame sequences only. Checked studies attribute under half of the gap to unresolved V genes and leave the rest unexplained. That table furnishes V, J and clone size, whereas the DNA furnished D and trimming. The sample table shows around 190,000 clones, and around 80% are seen once. About 13% of the sample is taken by the ten largest.

CDR1 SNHLY and CDR2 FYNNEI were looked up in the germline V gene. Its CDR3 holds 13 amino acids, cysteine through phenylalanine. Left in the record is the CDR3 DNA by itself, 39 bases read in frame from the first base. V lost 8 bases and J lost 5 bases, and the count of bases not matched to a germline gene is 6. The source of this sequence is a human donor in a cohort sampled during active COVID-19. Here the chain combines TRBV2 and TRBJ2-5, with 9 middle bases fitting TRBD1. Sequencing input: peripheral blood. The CDR3 is CASQQGAVETQYF. The DNA sequence is TGTGCCAGCCAACAGGGGGCGGTGGAGACCCAGTACTTC.